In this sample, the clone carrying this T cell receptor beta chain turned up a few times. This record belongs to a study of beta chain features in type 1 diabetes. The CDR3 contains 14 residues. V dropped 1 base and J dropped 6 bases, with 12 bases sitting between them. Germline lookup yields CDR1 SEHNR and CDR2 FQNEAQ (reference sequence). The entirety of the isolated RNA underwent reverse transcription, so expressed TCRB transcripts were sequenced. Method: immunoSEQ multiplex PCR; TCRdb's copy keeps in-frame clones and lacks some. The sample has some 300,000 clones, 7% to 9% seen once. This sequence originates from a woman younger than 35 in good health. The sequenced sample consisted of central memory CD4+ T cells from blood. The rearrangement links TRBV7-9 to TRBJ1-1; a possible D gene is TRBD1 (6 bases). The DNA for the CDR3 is TGTGCCAGCAGCTTAGATGTCAGGGGCTCTGAAGCTTTCTTT. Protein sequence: CASSLDVRGSEAFF. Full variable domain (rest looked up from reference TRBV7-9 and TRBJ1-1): DTGVSQNPRHKITKRGQNVTFRCDPISEHNRLYWYRQTLGQGPEFLTYFQNEAQLEKSRLLSDRFSAERPKGSFSTLEIQRTEQGDSAMYLCASSLDVRGSEAFFGQGTRLTVV.